This T cell receptor (beta chain) originates from a study of T-cell memory formation after mild COVID-19. Study results and limitations: Day 15 to 85 contracting clones showed balanced CD4/CD8; later expanders leaned CD4+. The CD4+ clones that contracted clustered mainly within CM and EM, and the CD8+ clones concentrated in EMRA.

In regard to this clonotype: Its antigen is as yet unknown.

The CDR3 is 16 amino acids. Germline V lookup: CDR1 SGHDT, CDR2 YYEEEE. V lost 1 base and J 8 bases, leaving 22 bases between the germline ends. TCRdb re-called the 5' RACE reads with MiXCR, one entry per CDR3 protein. The repertoire includes fewer than 350,000 distinct CDR3 sequences, around 15% of them detected once, and 20% to 25% sits in the top ten. The gene calls are TRBV5-6 and TRBJ2-7; D perhaps matches TRBD1 (5 bases). This clonotype was sampled from a man younger than 30 who had mild COVID-19 (a few samples of this study predate the infection). Cell type and time point are not known. The material sequenced was PBMCs or a T cell subset sorted from them (not recorded which). The CDR3 is CASSLFSRQGLLQQYF. The CDR3 bases are TGTGCCAGCAGCTTGTTTTCCCGGCAGGGTCTCTTGCAGCAGTACTTC.